This T cell receptor (beta chain) was recorded in a study of cytomegalovirus exposure and HLA in healthy donors. CDR3 size: 16 residues. V shed 4 bases and J 4 bases; nucleotides not matched to a gene: 10. CDR1 and CDR2 (germline): MDHEN, SYDVKM. Primers for the PCR totalled 60 Vbeta and 13 Jbeta. Libraries were prepared by immunoSEQ multiplex PCR; TCRdb keeps only in-frame clonotypes and omits some of them. There are 65,000 to 70,000 clones in the sample; approximately 68% occur only once, and approximately 11% lies in the top ten. As regards this clone: As yet, its antigen is unknown.

Study findings and constraints: In a later analysis, the majority of CMV-associated beta chains seemingly showed HLA restriction. Reports showed the classifier diagnosing cytomegalovirus status with high specificity and sensitivity. The investigators catalogued 164 TCR beta chains as cytomegalovirus-associated.

Specimen: PBMCs. The chain combines TRBV28 with TRBJ1-2, with 9 bases lining up with TRBD1. This clonotype was sampled from a woman in her thirties in good health and CMV-seronegative. This CDR3 reads CASSSARTGASYGYTF. The CDR3 DNA is TGTGCCAGCAGTTCAGCTCGGACAGGGGCGAGCTATGGCTACACCTTC.